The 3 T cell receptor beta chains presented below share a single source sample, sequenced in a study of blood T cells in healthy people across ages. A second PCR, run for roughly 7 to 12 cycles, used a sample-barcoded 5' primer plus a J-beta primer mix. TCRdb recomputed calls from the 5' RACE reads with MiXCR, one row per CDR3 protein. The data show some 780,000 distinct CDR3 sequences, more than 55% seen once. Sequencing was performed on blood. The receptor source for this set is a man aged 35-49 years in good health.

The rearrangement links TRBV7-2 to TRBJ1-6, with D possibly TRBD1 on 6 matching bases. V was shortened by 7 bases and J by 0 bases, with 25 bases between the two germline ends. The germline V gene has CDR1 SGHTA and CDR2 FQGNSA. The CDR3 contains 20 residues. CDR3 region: CASNPVGGGPTSSYNSPLHF. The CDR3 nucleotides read TGTGCCAGCAACCCAGTAGGGGGGGGCCCCACCAGCTCCTATAATTCACCCCTCCACTTT.

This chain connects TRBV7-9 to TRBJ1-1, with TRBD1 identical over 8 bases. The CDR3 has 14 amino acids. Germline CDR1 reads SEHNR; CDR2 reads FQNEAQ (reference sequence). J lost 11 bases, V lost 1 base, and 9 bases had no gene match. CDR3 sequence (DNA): TGTGCCAGCAGCTTAGGGACAGGGAGGGGAGATGCTTTCTTT. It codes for CASSLGTGRGDAFF.

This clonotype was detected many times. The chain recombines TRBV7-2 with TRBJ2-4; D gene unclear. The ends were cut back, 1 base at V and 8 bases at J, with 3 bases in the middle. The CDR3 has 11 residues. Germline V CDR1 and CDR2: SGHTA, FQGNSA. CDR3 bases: TGTGCCAGCAGCTTAGAGGACATTCAGTACTTC. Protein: CASSLEDIQYF.